The 19 T cell receptor beta chains listed next were all sequenced from one sample in a study of glioma-infiltrating T cells. Amplification of TCR alpha and beta CDR3 regions from RNA used iRepertoire nested multiplex PCR. From the multiplex PCR reads, TCRdb called clonotypes with MiXCR, one entry per CDR3 protein. The table records 150,000 or so distinct CDR3 sequences, around 42% of them present only once. Sequenced: glioma tissue, nonneoplastic brain tissue, or PBMCs (not recorded which). These receptors came from a human donor with low-grade glioma or glioblastoma, undergoing nonglioma brain surgery, or in good health (not recorded which).

V gene TRBV10-3 combines with J gene TRBJ2-5, with 7 bases matching TRBD1. The CDR3 length is 12 residues. With 8 bases clipped from V and 1 base from J, the junction kept 1 base outside the gene matches. Germline CDR1 and CDR2: ENHRY and SYGVKD. As DNA, the CDR3 is TGTGCCATCCGGGACAGCCAAGAGACCCAGTACTTC. It encodes CAIRDSQETQYF.

About this clonotype itself: A junction end diverges from the germline sequence, so it may reflect a read error. This chain connects TRBV6-2 or TRBV6-3 to TRBJ2-3; D uncertain. This CDR3 comprises 16 residues. Germline CDR1 and CDR2: MNHEY and SVGEGT. The CDR3 sequence is CTSSYSRAVSTDTQYF. The CDR3 DNA sequence: TGTACCAGCAGTTACTCTCGGGCGGTAAGCACAGATACGCAGTACTTT.

The chain has TRBV20-1 and TRBJ2-1; D remains unclear. This CDR3 is 12 amino acids long. V lost 6 bases, J lost 10 bases, and 16 bases lay in between. From germline, CDR1 is DFQATT and CDR2 SNEGSKA (reference sequence). The CDR3 DNA follows: TGCAGTGCGTGGCACTATCCCGGGGAGCAGTTCTTC. Translated: CSAWHYPGEQFF.

This clonotype was observed a few times. The V gene is TRBV6-2 or TRBV6-3, the J gene TRBJ1-2; TRBD1 matches at 8 bases. The CDR3 has 14 residues. V dropped 1 base and J dropped 3; count of bases not matched to a gene: 1. CDR1 MNHEY and CDR2 SVGEGT come from the germline V gene. The CDR3 region has the DNA TGTGCCAGCAGTTACTTGACAGGGGACTATGGCTACACCTTC. It codes for CASSYLTGDYGYTF.

A few counts support this clonotype. The rearrangement links TRBV27 to TRBJ1-6, with a tentative D call TRBD1 (5 bases). The CDR3 extends over 16 amino acids. The V end was cut by 6 bases, the J end by 0 bases, with 12 bases between. Germline V gives CDR1 MNHEY, CDR2 SMNVEV (reference sequence). CDR3 in DNA: TGTGCCAGCAGCCGGGACCGCGTCTCCTATAATTCACCCCTCCACTTT. As protein: CASSRDRVSYNSPLHF.

This clonotype showed up just a few times. This chain uses TRBV18 with TRBJ2-1, with D possibly matching TRBD1 (6 bases). The CDR3 spans 14 residues. V was shortened by 0 bases and J by 7 bases, with 10 bases between the two germline ends. Germline values: CDR1 KGHSH, CDR2 LQKENI. The CDR3 spells CASSPPAQGNEQFF. CDR3 sequence (DNA): TGTGCCAGCTCACCACCTGCCCAGGGGAATGAGCAGTTCTTC.

The chain couples TRBV20-1 to TRBJ2-3, with TRBD2 matching over 12 bases. CDR1 and CDR2 from the germline V gene are DFQATT and SNEGSKA (reference sequence). This CDR3 is built from 16 residues. V dropped 1 base and J dropped 5; count of bases not matched to a gene: 7. In DNA form, the CDR3 reads TGCAGTGCTAGAGTCCTGACTAGCGGGAGAGAAGATACGCAGTATTTT. It yields the protein CSARVLTSGREDTQYF.

The sample holds a few counts of this clonotype. Its ends do not fully match the called genes, so a read error is possible. This chain joins TRBV7-2 and TRBJ2-7; 10 positions match TRBD1. This CDR3 has 14 amino acids. Germline V gene lookup returns CDR1 SGHTA and CDR2 FQGNSA. CDR3 in amino acids: CARSPGTGEWEQYF. DNA of the CDR3: TGTGCCCGCAGCCCCGGGACAGGGGAGTGGGAGCAGTACTTC.

This clonotype was seen once. One junction end disagrees with the germline gene, perhaps due to a read error. The chain recombines TRBV7-9 with TRBJ2-1; D unresolved. Germline CDR1 is SEHNR and CDR2 is FQNEAQ (reference sequence). The CDR3 runs 13 residues. The CDR3 reads CASSLALGHEQFF. Here the CDR3 DNA reads TGTGCCAGCAGCTTAGCGCTCGGGCATGAACAGTTCTTC.

This clonotype has only a few counts. V gene TRBV20-1 combines with J gene TRBJ2-1; 13 bases fit TRBD2. The CDR3 extends over 14 amino acids. V was pared by 6 bases and J by 4 bases, with 3 bases of the junction left unmatched. Germline CDR1 reads DFQATT; CDR2 reads SNEGSKA (reference sequence). DNA for the CDR3: TGCAGTGCCACTAGCGGGAGGGGTTACAATGAGCAGTTCTTC. Amino acids: CSATSGRGYNEQFF.

The V call is TRBV19, the J call TRBJ1-1; perhaps TRBD1 as D (6 bases). The CDR3 runs 11 residues. CDR1 and CDR2 (germline): LNHDA, SQIVND (reference sequence). V was clipped by 10 bases and J by 4 bases, with 10 bases between them. DNA for the CDR3: TGTGCCACCGAGGGGGTCACTGAAGCTTTCTTT. This translates into CATEGVTEAFF.

This clonotype was picked up a small number of times. V is TRBV7-2 and J is TRBJ2-5, with TRBD2 matching over 14 bases. Germline trimming cut 4 bases from V and 7 bases from J; bases unmatched to any gene: 8. The CDR3 contains 16 residues. From germline, CDR1 is SGHTA and CDR2 FQGNSA. The CDR3 DNA reads TGTGCCAGCAGCTCCGGGACTAGCGGGAGTCCGAGGACCCAGTACTTC. Amino acids: CASSSGTSGSPRTQYF.

Turning to this clonotype: The junction differs from germline at one of its ends, possibly a read error. The chain joins TRBV6-5 to TRBJ2-3; 7 bases fit TRBD1. The CDR3 extends over 14 amino acids. Germline values: CDR1 MNHEY, CDR2 SVGAGI. Written as DNA, the CDR3 is TGTGCCAGCAGGGGACAGTTGGATGGTCACGAGCAGTACTTT. Protein: CASRGQLDGHEQYF.

This clonotype was seen once. The gene calls are TRBV4-1 and TRBJ1-5; D is undetermined. With 0 bases removed from V and 7 bases from J, the gap between germline ends came to 7 bases. The CDR3 spans 13 residues. Germline V lookup: CDR1 MGHRA, CDR2 YSYEKL. This chain's CDR3 is CASSQDPVQPQHF. The CDR3 nucleotides read TGCGCCAGCAGCCAAGATCCTGTCCAGCCCCAGCATTTT.

The chain joins TRBV7-2 to TRBJ1-5, with 7 positions matching TRBD1. With V trimmed by 2 bases and J by 5 bases, 15 bases remained unmatched. Germline V lookup: CDR1 SGHTA, CDR2 FQGNSA. This CDR3 comprises 18 residues. This chain's CDR3 is CASSLLSGGTAPHQPQHF. The CDR3 region has the DNA TGTGCCAGCAGCTTACTCTCAGGGGGGACAGCCCCCCATCAGCCCCAGCATTTT.

J is TRBJ2-3 and V is TRBV6-2 or TRBV6-3; 8 positions match TRBD1. Trimming removed 6 bases from V and 2 bases from J; junction bases left unmatched: 13. This CDR3 is 17 amino acids long. Germline CDR1 is MNHEY and CDR2 is SVGEGT. The CDR3 is CASSQGATSLFTDTQYF. DNA of the CDR3: TGTGCCAGCAGCCAGGGGGCGACTTCGCTTTTCACAGATACGCAGTATTTT.

A remark on this clonotype: The junction departs from the called germline gene at one end, perhaps through a read error. The chain joins TRBV7-3 to TRBJ2-3; 7 nucleotides line up with TRBD2. This CDR3 spans 13 amino acids. CDR1 SGHTA and CDR2 FQGTGA come from the germline V gene. CDR3 residues: CARSPGGVRTQYF. The CDR3 nucleotides are TGTGCCCGCAGCCCGGGAGGTGTGCGGACGCAGTATTTT.

The chain is built from TRBV15 and TRBJ2-7, with 8 bases fitting TRBD1. V trimming: 3 bases; J trimming: 6 bases; junction bases outside the gene matches: 4. CDR3 length: 13 residues. From germline, CDR1 is LNHNV and CDR2 YYDKDF (reference sequence). The CDR3 coding sequence is TGTGCCACCAGCAGGGACAGGGAAAGCGAGCAGTACTTC. Its translation: CATSRDRESEQYF.

The chain carries TRBV29-1 and TRBJ2-1; TRBD2 agrees at 7 bases. Germline V gene sequence: CDR1 SQVTM, CDR2 ANQGSEA. CDR3 length: 14 amino acids. Germline trimming cut 7 bases from V and 3 bases from J; bases unmatched to any gene: 9. CDR3 sequence reads: CSADKAGNYNEQFF. The CDR3 DNA reads TGCAGCGCTGATAAAGCGGGGAACTACAATGAGCAGTTCTTC.